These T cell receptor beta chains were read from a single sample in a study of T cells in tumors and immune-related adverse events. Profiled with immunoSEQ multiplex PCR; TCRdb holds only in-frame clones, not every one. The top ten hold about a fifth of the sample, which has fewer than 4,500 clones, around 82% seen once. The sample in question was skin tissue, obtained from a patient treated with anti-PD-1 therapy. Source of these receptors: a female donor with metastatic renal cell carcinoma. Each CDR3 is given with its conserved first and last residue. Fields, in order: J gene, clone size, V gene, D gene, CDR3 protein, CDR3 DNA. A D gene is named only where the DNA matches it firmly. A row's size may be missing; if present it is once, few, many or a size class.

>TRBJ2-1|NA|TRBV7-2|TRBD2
CASSSLAGGPPNNEQFF
TGTGCCAGCAGCTCGTTAGCGGGAGGGCCTCCAAACAATGAGCAGTTCTTC
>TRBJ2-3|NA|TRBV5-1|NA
CASSSRIDTQYF
TGCGCCAGCAGCTCCCGTATAGATACGCAGTATTTT
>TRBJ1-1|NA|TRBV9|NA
CASSVEGGNTEAFF
TGTGCCAGCAGCGTAGAAGGAGGGAACACTGAAGCTTTCTTT
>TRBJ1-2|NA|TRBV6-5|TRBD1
CASGQGYSKGYTF
TGTGCCAGCGGACAGGGTTATTCGAAGGGGTACACCTTC
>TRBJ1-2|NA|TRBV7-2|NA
CASSLGTGNYGYTF
TGTGCCAGCAGCTTAGGGACGGGTAACTATGGCTACACCTTC
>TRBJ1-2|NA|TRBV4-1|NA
CASSLTGIYGYTF
TGCGCCAGCAGCTTAACGGGGATCTATGGCTACACCTTC
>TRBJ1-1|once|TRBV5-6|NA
CASSLGSLGTEAFF
TGTGCCAGCAGCCTGGGGTCCCTAGGGACTGAAGCTTTCTTT
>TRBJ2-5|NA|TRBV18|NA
CASSLGTKETQYF
TGTGCCAGCTCACTTGGGACGAAAGAGACCCAGTACTTC
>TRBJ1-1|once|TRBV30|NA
CAWSPRLNTEAFF
TGTGCCTGGAGCCCTCGGCTGAACACTGAAGCTTTCTTT
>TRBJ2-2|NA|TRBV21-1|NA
CASSTERQGRHRGAVF
TGTGCCAGCAGCACCGAGCGACAGGGTAGACACCGGGGAGCTGTTTTT
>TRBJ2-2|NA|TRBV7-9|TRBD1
CASTLDRPTGELFF
TGTGCCAGCACCCTGGACAGGCCAACCGGGGAGCTGTTTTTT
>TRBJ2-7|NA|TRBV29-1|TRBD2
CSVEWGGKGSYEQYF
TGCAGCGTTGAATGGGGGGGAAAGGGCTCCTACGAGCAGTACTTC
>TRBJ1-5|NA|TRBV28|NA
CASSLWGVSQPQHF
TGTGCCAGCAGTTTATGGGGAGTGAGCCAGCCCCAGCATTTT
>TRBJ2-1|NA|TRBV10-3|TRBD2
CAIRTSGGAHEQFF
TGTGCCATCAGGACTAGCGGGGGGGCTCATGAGCAGTTCTTC
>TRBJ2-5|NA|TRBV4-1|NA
CASSPWGPREETQYF
TGCGCCAGCAGCCCATGGGGACCCCGAGAAGAGACCCAGTACTTC
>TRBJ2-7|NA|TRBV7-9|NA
CASSRGRYEQYF
TGTGCCAGCAGCAGAGGCAGGTACGAGCAGTACTTC
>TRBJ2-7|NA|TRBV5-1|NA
CASSWAGNEQYF
TGCGCCAGCTCCTGGGCGGGGAACGAGCAGTACTTC
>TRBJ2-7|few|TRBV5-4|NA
CASSLANREQYF
TGTGCCAGCAGCTTGGCGAATCGCGAGCAGTACTTC
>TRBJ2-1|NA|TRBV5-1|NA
CASSLDLMGVQFF
TGCGCCAGCAGCTTGGACCTGATGGGTGTGCAGTTCTTC
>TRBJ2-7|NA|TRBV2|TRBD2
CASNWGLDDEQYF
TGTGCCAGCAACTGGGGACTAGATGACGAGCAGTACTTC